The 23 T cell receptor beta chains listed next were all sequenced from one sample in a study of blood T cell repertoires in COVID-19. TCRdb keeps only in-frame clones here, not all; method: immunoSEQ multiplex PCR. The repertoire holds around 130,000 clones, with 80% as singletons. Sequenced: peripheral blood. The origin of the receptors is a man in his 70s with acute or convalescent COVID-19.

This chain joins TRBV29-1 and TRBJ1-1; D uncertain. The V gene lost 4 bases and the J gene lost 0 bases, with 9 bases spanning the gap. From germline, CDR1 is SQVTM and CDR2 ANQGSEA. The CDR3 length is 13 residues. In nucleotides, the CDR3 is TGCAGCGTTGTCGGACTGATGAACACTGAAGCTTTCTTT. It codes for CSVVGLMNTEAFF. The full variable domain, rest sourced from reference TRBV29-1 and TRBJ1-1, is SAVISQKPSRDICQRGTSLTIQCQVDSQVTMMFWYRQQPGQSLTLIATANQGSEATYESGFVIDKFPISRPNLTFSTLTVSNMSPEDSSIYLCSVVGLMNTEAFFGQGTRLTVV.

The V call is TRBV5-1, the J call TRBJ2-7; 7 nucleotides line up with TRBD1. CDR1 is SGHRS and CDR2 is YFSETQ in the germline V gene. The CDR3 sequence is 15 residues long. J lost 6 bases, V lost 0 bases, and 9 bases had no gene match. CDR3 sequence (DNA): TGCGCCAGCAGCTTGGAAGCGAACAGGGGCACCGAGCAGTACTTC. Its translation is CASSLEANRGTEQYF.

V and J are TRBV5-6 and TRBJ2-3; D possibly corresponds to TRBD2 (7 bases). The germline CDR1 and CDR2 sequences are SGHDT and YYEEEE. V gave up 2 bases and J gave up 1 base, with 11 bases separating them. The CDR3 sequence is 15 residues long. The CDR3 DNA is TGTGCCAGCAGCTTTGGGGGGGCAGGCACAGATACGCAGTATTTT. Its translation is CASSFGGAGTDTQYF.

This chain connects TRBV11-2 to TRBJ1-1; 10 nucleotides match TRBD1. The J segment lost 3 bases and the V segment lost 2 bases, leaving 3 bases of the junction unmatched. This CDR3 comprises 15 residues. Germline V gene sequence: CDR1 SGHAT, CDR2 FQNNGV. The CDR3 is CASSLLGTGDTEAFF. CDR3 sequence (DNA): TGTGCCAGCAGCTTACTTGGGACAGGGGACACTGAAGCTTTCTTT.

V and J are TRBV7-9 and TRBJ2-3, with a possible D match to TRBD1 (5 bases). The V and J ends lost 4 bases and 0 bases respectively, with 8 bases between them. The CDR3 runs 14 residues. In germline, CDR1 is SEHNR, CDR2 FQNEAQ (reference sequence). In DNA, the CDR3 is TGTGCCAGCAGCTCCGACAGTAGCACAGATACGCAGTATTTT. Residues: CASSSDSSTDTQYF.

V gene TRBV28 combines with J gene TRBJ2-7; 8 bases are shared with TRBD1. CDR3 length: 16 amino acids. Germline V CDR1 and CDR2: MDHEN, SYDVKM. V was pared by 5 bases and J by 5 bases, with 14 bases of the junction left unmatched. CDR3 sequence: CASSPQGGQVRDEQYF. In nucleotides, the CDR3 is TGTGCCAGCAGTCCCCAAGGGGGACAGGTAAGGGACGAGCAGTACTTC.

This CDR3 reads CASSVQGFGADTQYF. The CDR3 DNA is TGTGCCAGCAGCGTACAGGGGTTTGGCGCAGATACGCAGTATTTT. The V gene is TRBV9, the J gene TRBJ2-3, with TRBD1 as a possible D gene (6 bases). Trimming stripped 1 base from V and 4 bases from J, with 13 bases between. The CDR3 has 15 amino acids. Looked up from germline, CDR1 is SGDLS and CDR2 is YYNGEE.

The CDR3 nucleotides read TGTGCCCTGTGGACAGGGGGCATCTATGGCTACACCTTC. It is translated as CALWTGGIYGYTF. The gene calls are TRBV10-3 and TRBJ1-2; 11 bases are shared with TRBD1. The CDR3 spans 13 residues. Germline V gene lookup returns CDR1 ENHRY and CDR2 SYGVKD. The V gene end was trimmed by 11 bases and the J gene end by 4 bases; junction bases not matched to a gene: 6.

V gene TRBV7-6 combines with J gene TRBJ2-3, with 10 bases fitting TRBD1. Trimming took 1 base from V and 4 from J; bases not matched to a gene: 5. Germline V gene sequence: CDR1 SGHVS, CDR2 FNYEAQ. CDR3 length: 16 amino acids. The CDR3 spells CASSLGQGATADTQYF. CDR3 sequence (DNA): TGTGCCAGCAGCTTAGGACAGGGGGCGACCGCAGATACGCAGTATTTT.

The chain employs TRBV7-9 and TRBJ2-3; the match to TRBD2 covers 10 bases. The trim removed 1 base at V and 0 bases at J, leaving 10 bases unmatched. Looked up from germline, CDR1 is SEHNR and CDR2 is FQNEAQ (reference sequence). This CDR3 contains 19 residues. The CDR3, as DNA: TGTGCCAGCAGCTTAGGCGCTAGCGGGGGATCCTCTAGCACAGATACGCAGTATTTT. It codes for CASSLGASGGSSSTDTQYF.

In this sample, this clone turned up a few times. CDR3 residues: CASSFGGTGRVNTEAFF. DNA for the CDR3: TGCGCCAGCAGCTTTGGAGGGACAGGGAGGGTGAACACTGAAGCTTTCTTT. V usage is TRBV5-1 and J usage is TRBJ1-1; 9 bases map to TRBD1. V trimming: 2 bases; J trimming: 0 bases; junction bases outside the gene matches: 8. Germline V lookup: CDR1 SGHRS, CDR2 YFSETQ. CDR3 size: 17 residues.

The chain uses TRBV29-1 and TRBJ1-2; possibly TRBD1 for D (6 bases). Germline V lookup: CDR1 SQVTM, CDR2 ANQGSEA. This CDR3 has 15 amino acids. Trimming stripped 3 bases from V and 0 bases from J, with 14 bases between. The CDR3 loop is CSVDSQGPSNYGYTF. CDR3 nucleotides: TGCAGCGTTGACTCGCAGGGGCCGTCTAACTATGGCTACACCTTC. Full variable domain (remainder filled in from reference TRBV29-1 and TRBJ1-2): SAVISQKPSRDICQRGTSLTIQCQVDSQVTMMFWYRQQPGQSLTLIATANQGSEATYESGFVIDKFPISRPNLTFSTLTVSNMSPEDSSIYLCSVDSQGPSNYGYTFGSGTRLTVV.

DNA of the CDR3: TGTGCCAGCAGTAAAACAGCGAACACTGAAGCTTTCTTT. Translated, it gives CASSKTANTEAFF. The rearrangement joins TRBV2 to TRBJ1-1; no clear D gene. Germline assignment: CDR1 SNHLY and CDR2 FYNNEI. The V end lost 5 bases, the J end lost 1 base, and 8 bases lay between the germline ends. The CDR3 totals 13 residues.

The rearrangement uses TRBV18 and TRBJ2-7; perhaps TRBD2 as D (5 bases). The CDR3 runs to 14 residues. Germline lookup yields CDR1 KGHSH and CDR2 LQKENI. Trimming removed 6 bases at V and 0 bases at J, with 12 bases between. CDR3 bases: TGTGCCAGCTCCTCCAACGGACTCTCCTACGAGCAGTACTTC. Its translation is CASSSNGLSYEQYF.

The chain is built from TRBV28 and TRBJ2-6; 7 bases align to TRBD1. Germline V gives CDR1 MDHEN, CDR2 SYDVKM. The V and J ends lost 6 bases and 0 bases, in that order; junction bases with no gene match: 8. The CDR3 covers 17 residues. The DNA for the CDR3 is TGTGCCAGCAGCCCCCTACAGGGGTTCTCTGGGGCCAACGTCCTGACTTTC. As protein: CASSPLQGFSGANVLTF.

V is TRBV6-1 and J is TRBJ1-2, with 9 bases that match TRBD1. Germline CDR1 is MNHNS and CDR2 is SASEGT. The CDR3 sequence is 15 residues long. V was pared by 2 bases and J by 6 bases, with 7 bases of the junction left unmatched. CDR3 DNA: TGTGCCAGCAGTGAAATTTGGGACAGGGCCAATGGCTACACCTTC. This translates into CASSEIWDRANGYTF.

The chain joins TRBV27 to TRBJ2-7, with a tentative D call TRBD2 (5 bases). The V end lost 2 bases, the J end lost 3 bases, and 8 bases lay between the germline ends. Germline CDR1 reads MNHEY; CDR2 reads SMNVEV (reference sequence). CDR3 length equals 13 residues. The CDR3 sequence is CASSLGEHYEQYF. CDR3 nucleotides: TGTGCCAGCAGTTTAGGGGAGCACTACGAGCAGTACTTC.

The chain combines TRBV5-4 with TRBJ2-1; TRBD2 aligns across 12 bases. V was pared by 3 bases and J by 8 bases, with 9 bases of the junction left unmatched. The CDR3 runs to 16 residues. Germline V CDR1 and CDR2: SGHNT, YYREEE (reference sequence). The CDR3 region has the DNA TGTGCCAGCAGCTCCCTAGCGGGGGGGCCTGACGATGAGCAGTTCTTC. It is translated as CASSSLAGGPDDEQFF.

The V gene is TRBV2, the J gene TRBJ2-2; D possibly corresponds to TRBD1 (5 bases). The CDR3 runs to 14 residues. Germline V CDR1 and CDR2: SNHLY, FYNNEI. V was trimmed by 2 bases and J by 5 bases, leaving 9 bases between them. CDR3 DNA: TGTGCCAGCAGTGAACAGGGATGGACCGGGGAGCTGTTTTTT. Translated: CASSEQGWTGELFF.

This clone was counted a single time. The V and J genes are TRBV30 and TRBJ1-2; D gene uncertain. The CDR3 is made up of 13 amino acids. The ends were cut back, 4 bases at V and 2 bases at J, with 11 bases in the middle. The germline V gene has CDR1 GTSNPN and CDR2 SVGIG (reference sequence). The CDR3 DNA reads as TGTGCCTGGACGCGCAGGCCAAACTATGGCTACACCTTC. Protein: CAWTRRPNYGYTF.

V and J are TRBV30 and TRBJ1-1; TRBD1 is a possible D gene (5 bases). Trimming took off 0 bases at V and 4 bases at J, with 18 bases between the two ends. There are 16 residues in the CDR3. In germline, CDR1 is GTSNPN, CDR2 SVGIG (reference sequence). The DNA of the CDR3 is TGTGCCTGGAGTGTAAGGGCCGGGGGGGAGCCCACTGAAGCTTTCTTT. It encodes CAWSVRAGGEPTEAFF.

V and J are TRBV27 and TRBJ2-5; 7 bases line up with TRBD1. Germline V gene lookup returns CDR1 MNHEY and CDR2 SMNVEV (reference sequence). After removal of 5 bases from V and 2 bases from J, the junction contained 8 bases not matched to a gene. The CDR3 has 15 residues. The DNA of the CDR3 is TGTGCCAGCAGTCCGACGACAGGGCCTCAAGAGACCCAGTACTTC. As protein: CASSPTTGPQETQYF.

This chain links TRBV18 with TRBJ2-7; 10 nucleotides agree with TRBD2. V shed 4 bases and J 3 bases; nucleotides not matched to a gene: 6. The CDR3 has 15 residues. Germline CDR1 and CDR2: KGHSH and LQKENI. The CDR3 DNA reads as TGTGCCAGCTCACTAGGACTAGCGGCAAGCTACGAGCAGTACTTC. Protein product: CASSLGLAASYEQYF.